This TCR beta chain stems from a study of T cell changes during pregnancy in multiple sclerosis. Clones were sequenced by immunoSEQ multiplex PCR, and TCRdb holds only the in-frame ones, with some missing. The sample gives tens of thousands of clones, 93% of which show up once; about 1.8% is in the top ten. V shed 3 bases and J 8 bases; nucleotides not matched to a gene: 4. CDR1 is KGHSH and CDR2 is LQKENI in the germline V gene. This CDR3 is built from 15 residues. The sample consisted of peripheral blood, taken after pregnancy. This chain connects TRBV18 to TRBJ2-3; 14 nucleotides align to TRBD2. This receptor was obtained from a female donor with multiple sclerosis, enrolled in a pregnancy study. CDR3 nucleotide sequence: TGTGCCAGCTCACCCGGGACTAGCGGGAGAATTACGCAGTATTTT. Residues: CASSPGTSGRITQYF. Together with reference TRBV18 and TRBJ2-3, the CDR3 gives the full variable domain: NAGVMQNPRHLVRRRGQEARLRCSPMKGHSHVYWYRQLPEEGLKFMVYLQKENIIDESGMPKERFSAEFPKEGPSILRIQQVVRGDSAAYFCASSPGTSGRITQYFGPGTRLTVL.